These 7 T cell receptor beta chains share one sample of origin, sequenced in a study of CD8 T cells in ankylosing spondylitis. TCRdb redid the calling of the 5' RACE reads with MiXCR, one entry per CDR3 protein. The data hold about 140,000 distinct CDR3 sequences, with approximately 7.3% observed a single time. The sample taken for sequencing was blood, either unsorted or a sorted T cell fraction (not recorded which). The receptor source for this set is a female donor with ankylosing spondylitis or in good health (not recorded which).

Many counts were recorded for this clonotype. The chain has TRBV20-1 and TRBJ2-7, with a possible D match to TRBD1 (7 bases). The CDR3 covers 15 residues. V was clipped by 1 base and J by 3 bases, with 16 bases between them. CDR1 and CDR2 (germline): DFQATT, SNEGSKA (reference sequence). This CDR3 reads CSARAEGAILYEQYF. In nucleotides, the CDR3 is TGCAGTGCTAGAGCGGAGGGGGCGATCCTCTACGAGCAGTACTTC.

In its sample, this clonotype was seen many times. The chain is built from TRBV3-1 and TRBJ1-2; 8 nucleotides match TRBD1. Germline lookup yields CDR1 LGHDT and CDR2 YNNKEL (reference sequence). V was clipped by 4 bases and J by 4 bases; unmatched bases: 14. The CDR3 extends over 17 amino acids. Here the CDR3 reads CASSPELSGTGSYGYTF. In DNA, the CDR3 is TGTGCCAGCAGCCCGGAACTGTCCGGGACAGGAAGCTATGGCTACACCTTC. Full variable domain (remainder filled in from reference TRBV3-1 and TRBJ1-2): DTAVSQTPKYLVTQMGNDKSIKCEQNLGHDTMYWYKQDSKKFLKIMFSYNNKELIINETVPNRFSPKSPDKAHLNLHINSLELGDSAVYFCASSPELSGTGSYGYTFGSGTRLTVV.

This clonotype was counted ten times or more. The rearrangement joins TRBV19 to TRBJ2-1, with D uncertain. This CDR3 spans 13 amino acids. The V and J ends lost 1 base and 4 bases respectively, with 5 bases between them. Germline V gives CDR1 LNHDA, CDR2 SQIVND (reference sequence). CDR3 DNA sequence: TGTGCCAGTAGTATAGTCGGGTACAATGAGCAGTTCTTC. This codes for CASSIVGYNEQFF.

At least ten counts were recorded for this clonotype. The chain links TRBV6-1 to TRBJ2-2; D is perhaps TRBD1 (6 bases). The CDR3 runs 16 residues. V was clipped by 6 bases and J by 2 bases, with 16 bases between them. Germline V gene sequence: CDR1 MNHNS, CDR2 SASEGT. The CDR3 region is CASRDRSQLNTGELFF. The CDR3 DNA is TGTGCCAGCAGAGACAGGTCGCAATTAAACACCGGGGAGCTGTTTTTT.

V and J are TRBV28 and TRBJ2-3; TRBD1 aligns across 8 bases. Germline V gene lookup returns CDR1 MDHEN and CDR2 SYDVKM. This CDR3 is built from 15 residues. The V segment lost 4 bases and the J segment 8 bases; nucleotides outside the gene matches: 11. The CDR3: CASSSPWVRGPTQYF. The CDR3 region has the DNA TGTGCCAGCAGTTCTCCTTGGGTCAGGGGGCCTACGCAGTATTTT.

In this sample, this clonotype turned up many times. V gene TRBV7-2 combines with J gene TRBJ2-7, with 8 bases aligning to TRBD1. The CDR3 covers 14 residues. J lost 3 bases, V lost 5 bases, and 6 bases had no gene match. Per the germline V gene, CDR1 is SGHTA and CDR2 is FQGNSA. CDR3 DNA: TGTGCCAGCAGCCCTAGACAGGGGAACTACGAGCAGTACTTC. It encodes CASSPRQGNYEQYF.

Many counts were recorded for this clonotype. The chain couples TRBV9 to TRBJ1-2; D not certain. V lost 1 base and J 4 bases, leaving 11 bases between the germline ends. The CDR3 sequence is 14 residues long. In germline, CDR1 is SGDLS, CDR2 YYNGEE. CDR3 protein: CASSVSYPAYGYTF. In nucleotides, the CDR3 is TGTGCCAGCAGCGTATCCTACCCGGCCTATGGCTACACCTTC.